This T cell receptor beta chain was retrieved from a study of response to subunit inactivated influenza vaccine. Findings and limits, study-wide: Each seasonal flu vaccination may recruit only limited new T cells, authors suggested.

The trim removed 4 bases at V and 5 bases at J, leaving 8 bases unmatched. Germline-derived CDR1 and CDR2 are MDHEN and SYDVKM. The CDR3 consists of 15 residues. This clonotype was seen a few times. Its antigen is as yet unknown. One entry per CDR3 protein, called by TCRdb with MiXCR from the RT-PCR reads. The sample yields around 480,000 distinct CDR3 sequences, roughly 9.8% seen once. This chain uses TRBV28 with TRBJ1-1; 9 bases match TRBD1. This material consisted of PBMCs from blood, taken roughly 45 days after vaccination. The clonotype was recovered from a man in his forties or fifties who received an inactivated influenza vaccine. CDR3 sequence: CASSSLQGARTEAFF. DNA of the CDR3: TGTGCCAGCAGTTCCCTACAGGGGGCGCGGACTGAAGCTTTCTTT.